This TCR beta chain was profiled in a study of T cells after yellow fever vaccination. This clonotype was counted ten times or more. V lost 5 bases to trimming and J lost 3 bases, with 8 bases between them. The germline gives CDR1 MNHEY, CDR2 SVGAGI. CDR3 length: 13 amino acids. TCRdb reprocessed the 5' RACE reads via MiXCR and lists one record per CDR3 protein. Of about 330,000 distinct CDR3 sequences detected, roughly 8.4% appear once; the ten largest clones hold 15% to 20%. The TCR sequence derives from a man aged 18 to 30 who received the YFV17D yellow fever vaccine. V is TRBV6-5 and J is TRBJ2-4; no definite D call. The specimen comprised PBMCs, sampled roughly 47 days after the first yellow fever vaccination. In DNA, the CDR3 is TGTGCCAGCAGTCACGGCGGCAAAAACATTCAGTACTTC. Translation: CASSHGGKNIQYF.